The present entry profiles one TCR beta chain with its context. The data originate from a study of technical replicates of blood from several donors. Looked up from germline, CDR1 is SGHDT and CDR2 is YYEEEE. There are 13 residues in the CDR3. J was trimmed by 5 bases and V by 4 bases; bases with no gene match: 5. This table comes from immunoSEQ multiplex PCR, and its TCRdb copy is limited to in-frame clones, with some not included. The sample yields roughly 60,000 clones, about 95% seen once. The chain has TRBV5-6 and TRBJ2-5, with 7 bases matching TRBD1. The receptor's source is a human donor in good health. Some clones in this sample may be carry-over from other donors' samples. The specimen sequenced was PBMCs. The CDR3 sequence is CASSPDRVETQYF. The CDR3 nucleotides read TGTGCCAGCAGCCCCGACAGGGTGGAGACCCAGTACTTC.